Included here is one T cell receptor beta chain sequence, with context. Assay used: immunoSEQ multiplex PCR; TCRdb lists only in-frame clones, some missing. The sample consists of around 500,000 clones, 80% to 90% of them appearing once. These data originate in a study of blood T cell repertoires in COVID-19. Germline CDR1 reads SEHNR; CDR2 reads FQNEAQ (reference sequence). The V and J ends lost 6 bases and 4 bases respectively, with 17 bases between them. The CDR3 loop spans 15 amino acids. The chain uses TRBV7-9 and TRBJ2-3, with a weak D call TRBD2 (5 bases). The receptor was isolated from a human donor in a cohort sampled during active COVID-19. Sequencing input: peripheral blood. CDR3 DNA: TGTGCCAGCAGACCCCGGGATTCCGACCCAGATACGCAGTATTTT. This codes for CASRPRDSDPDTQYF.